The present entry profiles one T cell receptor beta chain with its context. Authors' analysis steps: Reference gene primers were amplified, and this amplification served to estimate nucleated cell counts. Sequenced by immunoSEQ multiplex PCR; TCRdb stores in-frame clones only, minus some. The V and J calls and the clone size are those of that table, but D and trimming were determined from the DNA. The sample shows about 250,000 clones, roughly 88% of them seen only once. The data belong to a study of blood T cell repertoires in COVID-19. Study details: Both acute and convalescent COVID-19 samples were obtained from the United States, Italy and Spain. PBMCs, B-cell-depleted T cells, or T cells provided the cDNA or gDNA that made up the material.

This CDR3 is 14 amino acids long. Germline V CDR1 and CDR2: SGHTA, FQGNSA. The J segment lost 1 base and the V segment lost 5 bases, leaving 2 bases of the junction unmatched. The rearrangement joins TRBV7-2 to TRBJ1-5, with 7 bases that match TRBD1. This TCR came from a man at least 80 years old with acute or convalescent COVID-19. The sample was peripheral blood. Written as DNA, the CDR3 is TGTGCCAGCAGCAGAGGGGGCAGCAATCAGCCCCAGCATTTT. Translation: CASSRGGSNQPQHF.